Shown below are 12 T cell receptor beta chains from a single sample sequenced in a study of blood T cell repertoires in COVID-19. Assay used: immunoSEQ multiplex PCR; TCRdb lists only in-frame clones, some missing. Of approximately 180,000 clones in the sample, 60% to 80% were seen once. Sequencing used peripheral blood. These receptors all stem from a woman in her seventies with acute or convalescent COVID-19.

The rearrangement joins TRBV27 to TRBJ1-1; 7 bases fit TRBD1. The germline CDR1 and CDR2 sequences are MNHEY and SMNVEV (reference sequence). V shed 5 bases and J 2 bases; nucleotides not matched to a gene: 8. This CDR3 region has 15 residues. CDR3: CASSLQGGLNTEAFF. CDR3 in DNA: TGTGCCAGCAGTCTCCAGGGGGGCCTAAACACTGAAGCTTTCTTT.

The CDR3 sequence is CASSPRVAGAANEQFF. The CDR3 DNA reads as TGTGCCAGCAGCCCAAGGGTAGCGGGAGCTGCAAATGAGCAGTTCTTC. The gene calls are TRBV3-1 (or the pseudogene TRBV3-2) and TRBJ2-1; 9 nucleotides agree with TRBD2. The junction had 11 bases not matched to a gene; V was cut back by 4 bases and J by 7 bases. The CDR3 has 16 residues. Germline values: CDR1 LGHDT, CDR2 YNNKEL (reference sequence).

To note about this clone: At one end, the junction sequence differs from germline, possibly due to a read error. In DNA, the CDR3 is TGTGCCTGCAGCCCACTCACAGATACGCAGTATTTT. It specifies CACSPLTDTQYF. The gene calls are TRBV7-9 and TRBJ2-3; no clear D gene. This CDR3 spans 12 amino acids. The germline gives CDR1 SEHNR, CDR2 FQNEAQ (reference sequence). Full variable domain (rest looked up from reference TRBV7-9 and TRBJ2-3): DTGVSQNPRHKITKRGQNVTFRCDPISEHNRLYWYRQTLGQGPEFLTYFQNEAQLEKSRLLSDRFSAERPKGSFSTLEIQRTEQGDSAMYLCACSPLTDTQYFGPGTRLTVL.

V is TRBV5-1 and J is TRBJ1-5, with 9 positions matching TRBD1. Trimming removed 4 bases from V and 4 bases from J; junction bases left unmatched: 3. Per the germline V gene, CDR1 is SGHRS and CDR2 is YFSETQ. The CDR3 has 14 residues. This CDR3 reads CASSMGTGNQPQHF. The CDR3 DNA sequence: TGCGCCAGCAGCATGGGGACAGGGAATCAGCCCCAGCATTTT.

V usage is TRBV6-1 and J usage is TRBJ1-4; maybe TRBD1 (5 bases). V gave up 2 bases and J gave up 8 bases, with 15 bases separating them. Germline lookup yields CDR1 MNHNS and CDR2 SASEGT. This CDR3 is built from 15 residues. The CDR3 sequence is CASSEMGQGGEKLFF. The CDR3 DNA follows: TGTGCCAGCAGTGAAATGGGCCAGGGTGGCGAAAAACTGTTTTTT.

This clone was counted a single time. V is TRBV3-1 (or the pseudogene TRBV3-2) and J is TRBJ2-1, with 7 bases that match TRBD2. The CDR3 runs to 16 residues. The germline CDR1 and CDR2 sequences are LGHDT and YNNKEL (reference sequence). The V segment lost 4 bases and the J segment 4 bases; nucleotides outside the gene matches: 10. This chain's CDR3 is CASSLSIAGLYNEQFF. CDR3 DNA sequence: TGTGCCAGCAGCCTATCAATAGCGGGCCTTTACAATGAGCAGTTCTTC.

The V call is TRBV12-5, the J call TRBJ2-2; 7 positions match TRBD2. Germline V gene data show CDR1 as LGHNT and CDR2 as FRNRAP. The ends lost 1 base at V and 0 bases at J; junction bases unmatched: 8. CDR3 length equals 18 residues. The CDR3 bases are TGTGCTAGTGGTTTGGACTTAGGAGCGGGACCGAACACCGGGGAGCTGTTTTTT. It codes for CASGLDLGAGPNTGELFF. Looking up the rest from reference TRBV12-5 and TRBJ2-2 gives the full variable domain: DARVTQTPRHKVTEMGQEVTMRCQPILGHNTVFWYRQTMMQGLELLAYFRNRAPLDDSGMPKDRFSAEMPDATLATLKIQPSEPRDSAVYFCASGLDLGAGPNTGELFFGEGSRLTVL.

The count of this clone is one. V and J are TRBV3-1 (or the pseudogene TRBV3-2) and TRBJ2-2; 10 bases match TRBD2. CDR1 and CDR2 (germline): LGHDT, YNNKEL (reference sequence). V gave up 2 bases and J gave up 7 bases; unmatched junction bases: 7. This CDR3 comprises 16 residues. The CDR3 coding sequence is TGTGCCAGCAGCCAACTAGCGGGAGTAAATGGCGGGGAGCTGTTTTTT. It yields the protein CASSQLAGVNGGELFF.

This clone was seen a handful of times. The chain combines TRBV7-2 with TRBJ2-2; TRBD2 is a possible D gene (6 bases). The CDR3 spans 14 residues. Germline V lookup: CDR1 SGHTA, CDR2 FQGNSA. V lost 2 bases and J 4 bases, leaving 8 bases between the germline ends. The CDR3 region has the DNA TGTGCCAGCAGCTTACAGCGGGCCACCGGGGAGCTGTTTTTT. It specifies CASSLQRATGELFF.

V and J are TRBV19 and TRBJ2-1; TRBD2 matches at 10 bases. The CDR3 extends over 14 amino acids. Germline CDR1 reads LNHDA; CDR2 reads SQIVND (reference sequence). Trimming at V came to 7 bases and at J to 9 bases, leaving 9 bases not matched to a gene. The DNA for the CDR3 is TGTGCCAGTACTAGGGCTAGCGGGAGTCTTGAGCAGTTCTTC. Amino acid sequence: CASTRASGSLEQFF. The complete variable domain, with remaining parts taken from reference TRBV19 and TRBJ2-1, reads DGGITQSPKYLFRKEGQNVTLSCEQNLNHDAMYWYRQDPGQGLRLIYYSQIVNDFQKGDIAEGYSVSREKKESFPLTVTSAQKNPTAFYLCASTRASGSLEQFFGPGTRLTVL.

The chain employs TRBV18 and TRBJ2-5; D unclear. The CDR3 is 16 amino acids. Germline V gene lookup returns CDR1 KGHSH and CDR2 LQKENI. V was pared by 0 bases and J by 3 bases, with 14 bases between. The CDR3 region has the DNA TGTGCCAGCTCACCACCCCCGACAAGAGAGAAAGAGACCCAGTACTTC. It codes for CASSPPPTREKETQYF.

The chain recombines TRBV4-1 with TRBJ2-7; TRBD1 matches at 8 bases. This CDR3 comprises 15 residues. V lost 4 bases and J lost 3; bases outside the gene matches: 8. Germline V gene data show CDR1 as MGHRA and CDR2 as YSYEKL. In DNA form, the CDR3 reads TGCGCCAGCAGCCCTCCGGACAGGGATGTCTACGAGCAGTACTTC. Protein: CASSPPDRDVYEQYF.